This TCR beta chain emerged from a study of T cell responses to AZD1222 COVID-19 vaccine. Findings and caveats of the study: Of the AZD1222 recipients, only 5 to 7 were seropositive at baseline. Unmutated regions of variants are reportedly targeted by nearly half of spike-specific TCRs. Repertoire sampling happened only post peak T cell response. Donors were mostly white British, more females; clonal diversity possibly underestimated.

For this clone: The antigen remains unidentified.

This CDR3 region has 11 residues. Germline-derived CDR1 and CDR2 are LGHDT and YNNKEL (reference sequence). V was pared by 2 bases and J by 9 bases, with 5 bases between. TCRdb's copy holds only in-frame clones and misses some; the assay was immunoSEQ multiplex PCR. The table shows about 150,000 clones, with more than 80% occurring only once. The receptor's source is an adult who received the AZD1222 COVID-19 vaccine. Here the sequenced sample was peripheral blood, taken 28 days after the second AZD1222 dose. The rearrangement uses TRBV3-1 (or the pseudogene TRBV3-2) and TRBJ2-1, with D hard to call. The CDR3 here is CASSQTGEQFF. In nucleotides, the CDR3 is TGTGCCAGCAGCCAAACGGGTGAGCAGTTCTTC.